This TCR beta chain was documented in a study of post-analysis software for immune sequencing data. Study details: Relapsing-remitting, secondary progressive and progressive-relapsing forms made up the multiple sclerosis disease courses. Study-level results: Normalized Chao1 diversity was significantly lower in multiple sclerosis patients than in controls. With TRBV5-6, TRBV5-1 and TRBV20-1 included, about 5 TRBV segments were more frequent in patients than in controls.

Germline-derived CDR1 and CDR2 are SGHTA and FQGNSA. V gave up 3 bases and J gave up 6 bases; unmatched junction bases: 5. This CDR3 has 15 amino acids. This clonotype occurred a few times. Antigen: not known. The TCR beta cDNA libraries contained unique molecular identifiers. There were roughly 0.95 to 11 million T cells, and around 460,000 cDNA molecules came from them. TCRdb re-analysed the PCR reads in MiXCR, keeping a single row per CDR3 protein. This table has 650,000 to 850,000 distinct CDR3 sequences, more than 45% appearing once. The chain links TRBV7-2 to TRBJ2-1; 10 nucleotides match TRBD2. The TCR originated in a girl aged 10-17 years with multiple sclerosis. Sequencing input: blood. DNA of the CDR3: TGTGCCAGCAGCTTGGGGACTAGCGTCGTCAATGAGCAGTTCTTC. This codes for CASSLGTSVVNEQFF.